The following is a TCR beta chain sequence with its context. Each CDR3 protein gets one entry in TCRdb, which reprocessed the 5' RACE reads and gives no DNA. This table lists tens of thousands of distinct CDR3 sequences. CDR3 length: 16 residues. CDR1 DFQATT and CDR2 SNEGSKA come from the germline V gene (reference sequence). The source of the sample is a study of monozygotic twins with inflammatory bowel disease. Sample: blood. The V gene is TRBV20-1, the J gene TRBJ2-3; as DNA is missing, the TRBD1 call by TCRdb cannot be tested. This TCR was recovered from a human donor with ulcerative colitis or Crohn's disease, or a healthy co-twin of an affected twin (not recorded which). The CDR3 loop reads CSASAASGGSSDTQYF.